The entry below describes one T cell receptor beta chain. Its antigen is undetermined. CDR1 SQVTM and CDR2 ANQGSEA come from the germline V gene. The CDR3 is made up of 11 amino acids. The sample belongs to a study of beta chain features in type 1 diabetes. General observations from the study: Reads derived from cDNA could over-represent cells showing high TCR expression. When Type 1 diabetes patients were examined, their TCRB CDR3s proved moderately but significantly shorter in all four CD4+ subsets. VDJ junctions from type 1 diabetes patients carried fewer insertions and larger deletions. The naive, central memory and Treg TCRB repertoires of patients appeared to be more similar to one another than those of healthy donors.

Since all of the isolated RNA was reverse transcribed, expressed TCRB transcripts were what got sequenced. This table comes from immunoSEQ multiplex PCR, and its TCRdb copy is limited to in-frame clones, with some not included. The sample carries over 650,000 clones, 11% to 15% recorded once. The receptor was isolated from a man younger than 35 with type 1 diabetes. This chain uses TRBV29-1 with TRBJ2-3; no definite D call. Input material: naive CD4+ T cells from blood. CDR3 amino acids: CAGSSTDTQYF. CDR3 DNA: TGCGCAGGCAGTTCCACAGATACGCAGTATTTT.